This TCR beta chain originates from a study of shared clonotypes between healthy human individuals. Study overall: Each donor's CD4 naive and CD4 memory cells filled three plates apiece, CD8 naive two, and CD8 memory one.

Notes on this clone: Its antigen is not known.

V lost 4 bases to trimming and J lost 4 bases, with 7 bases between them. This CDR3 has 11 amino acids. Germline loops: CDR1 DFQATT, CDR2 SNEGSKA (reference sequence). Assay used: immunoSEQ multiplex PCR; TCRdb lists only in-frame clones, some missing. The table has roughly 380,000 clones, 90% to 97% seen once. Donors were healthy HIV-negative adults without recent acute infections or vaccinations. Whole-study findings and limits: Sampling was confined to blood; repertoires within tissues likely differ.

Sequencing was carried out using memory CD8+ T cells sorted from blood. The subset denotes: CD45RO+ cells pooled with CCR7-negative TemRA cells. This sequence joins TRBV20-1 and TRBJ1-2; unclear D gene. The source is a man aged 25 to 45 in good health. The CDR3 bases are TGCAGTGCTACAGGTTTCTATGGCTACACCTTC. This codes for CSATGFYGYTF.